The subject of this entry is one TCR beta chain. This sample was taken from a study of cytomegalovirus exposure and HLA in healthy donors. Study-level information: HLA-typed donors contributed some 83 million unique TCRs, which were held in an early data release.

In the PCR, 60 Vbeta and 13 Jbeta primers were used. Generated by immunoSEQ multiplex PCR, the TCRdb table keeps only in-frame clones and is missing some. The table lists under 150,000 clones, around three quarters of them singletons, with approximately 4.5% in the top ten. This sequence was found in a man younger than 45 in good health and CMV-seropositive. What was sequenced was PBMCs.

The CDR3 reads CASSYQVAGGYEQYF. The CDR3 DNA reads TGTGCCAGCAGCTACCAGGTGGCGGGGGGTTACGAGCAGTACTTC. V and J are TRBV11-2 and TRBJ2-7, with 8 bases lining up with TRBD2. The CDR3 is made up of 15 amino acids. V was pared by 4 bases and J by 4 bases, with 9 bases of the junction left unmatched. The germline V gene has CDR1 SGHAT and CDR2 FQNNGV.